The rows below give T cell receptor beta chains drawn from one sample of a study of cytomegalovirus exposure and HLA in healthy donors. Here immunoSEQ multiplex PCR was the method, and the copy in TCRdb shows in-frame clones only, minus some. The data show approximately 160,000 clones, around 79% seen once. The sequencing sample was made of PBMCs. All receptors derive from a woman aged 40 to 49 in good health and CMV-seropositive. CDR3s include the opening cysteine and the closing phenylalanine or tryptophan. D genes are given only for firm matches.

j_gene | d_gene | v_gene | len | CDR3aa
TRBJ1-1 | . | TRBV5-4 | 13 | CASSLARNTEAFF
TRBJ2-3 | TRBD2 | TRBV7-2 | 15 | CASSPAGGTADTQYF
TRBJ1-2 | . | TRBV4-1 | 14 | CASSKGDSTGGYTF
TRBJ2-6 | TRBD1 | TRBV18 | 18 | CASSPTGVLASGANVLTF
TRBJ2-1 | TRBD2 | TRBV6-6 | 14 | CASSLAGGWDEQFF
TRBJ1-1 | TRBD1 | TRBV7-6 | 15 | CASSLLQGAGTEAFF
TRBJ1-2 | . | TRBV7-9 | 14 | CASSLGIEVYGYTF
TRBJ1-3 | . | TRBV19 | 15 | CASSAQGSSGNTIYF
TRBJ2-7 | TRBD1 | TRBV18 | 13 | CASSPNRGYEQYF
TRBJ1-3 | . | TRBV9 | 14 | CASSVAGVGNTIYF